What follows are 24 T cell receptor beta chains derived from one specimen sequenced in a study of human T cells and chemical hapten exposure. The time point: patch test 2, 6 weeks after DPC sensitization. Noted treatment: therapeutic diphenylcyclopropenone sensitization with weekly scalp DPC. MiXCR was run by TCRdb on the RACE reads, yielding one entry per CDR3 protein. The sample includes about 82,000 distinct CDR3 sequences, about 6.3% seen only once; the top ten take under 1.5%. Sequencing was performed on whole blood, taken in connection with sensitization to the hapten diphenylcyclopropenone (DPC). The receptors were gathered from a woman aged 30 to 39 with alopecia areata. Some clones in this sample may be carry-over from other donors' samples.

This clonotype was picked up many times. This chain joins TRBV29-1 and TRBJ2-7; possibly TRBD1 or TRBD2 for D (5 bases each). The CDR3 has 13 residues. Trimming took 4 bases from V and 7 from J, leaving 17 bases between them. Germline assignment: CDR1 SQVTM and CDR2 ANQGSEA. CDR3 in amino acids: CSVGGTPGEEQYF. Written as DNA, the CDR3 is TGCAGCGTTGGGGGGACCCCCGGGGAGGAGCAGTACTTC.

This chain links TRBV10-3 with TRBJ1-5; no definite D call. The CDR3 contains 18 residues. Germline loops: CDR1 ENHRY, CDR2 SYGVKD. V lost 4 bases to trimming and J lost 1 base, with 20 bases between them. CDR3 amino acids: CAISGGQISSLSNQPQHF. DNA for the CDR3: TGTGCCATCAGTGGAGGGCAGATCTCCTCCTTAAGCAATCAGCCCCAGCATTTT.

In its sample, this clonotype was seen many times. The rearrangement links TRBV3-1 to TRBJ2-3; possible D gene TRBD1, 5 bases. Deletions cut 3 bases from V and 4 bases from J, with 14 bases between. The CDR3 length is 15 residues. Germline V gene data show CDR1 as LGHDT and CDR2 as YNNKEL (reference sequence). This CDR3 is CASSQARWGADTQYF. CDR3 DNA: TGTGCCAGCAGCCAGGCCCGGTGGGGCGCAGATACGCAGTATTTT.

The sample holds many counts of this clonotype. The genes are TRBV18 and TRBJ2-7, with no clear D. Looked up from germline, CDR1 is KGHSH and CDR2 is LQKENI. There are 15 residues in the CDR3. V was trimmed by 3 bases and J by 6 bases, leaving 18 bases between them. The CDR3 sequence: CASSPRLVLPSEQYF. CDR3 nucleotides: TGTGCCAGCTCACCCCGACTCGTCCTACCCTCCGAGCAGTACTTC.

The sample holds many counts of this clonotype. The rearrangement joins TRBV6-5 to TRBJ2-5; TRBD2 is a possible D gene (5 bases). Germline CDR1 and CDR2: MNHEY and SVGAGI. Trimming removed 5 bases from V and 2 bases from J, with 21 bases in between. CDR3 length: 17 amino acids. The CDR3 is CASSLGLLSGGQETQYF. In DNA form, the CDR3 reads TGTGCCAGCAGTCTCGGATTACTAAGTGGAGGTCAAGAGACCCAGTACTTC.

The rearrangement uses TRBV5-1 and TRBJ1-1, with D unclear. V was trimmed by 4 bases and J by 4 bases, leaving 11 bases between them. This CDR3 spans 13 amino acids. The germline gives CDR1 SGHRS, CDR2 YFSETQ. CDR3 nucleotide sequence: TGCGCCAGCAGCCTGGAGGGCGGCACTGAAGCTTTCTTT. Amino acids: CASSLEGGTEAFF.

This clonotype showed up many times. The rearrangement uses TRBV27 and TRBJ1-3; D possibly corresponds to TRBD1 (6 bases). Germline V CDR1 and CDR2: MNHEY, SMNVEV (reference sequence). The CDR3 runs 14 residues. V was clipped by 6 bases and J by 2 bases, with 11 bases between them. This CDR3 is CASSRPGAGNTIYF. The CDR3 bases are TGTGCCAGCAGCCGTCCAGGGGCTGGAAACACCATATATTTT.

For the CDR3, the DNA is TGCGCCAGCCGACCCGGAGGGGGGGACGAGCAGTACTTC. It encodes CASRPGGGDEQYF. The gene calls are TRBV5-1 and TRBJ2-7; perhaps TRBD2 as D (7 bases). V shed 7 bases and J shed 5 bases, with 16 bases lying between them. The CDR3 loop spans 13 amino acids. Germline lookup yields CDR1 SGHRS and CDR2 YFSETQ.

This clonotype showed up just a few times. The chain has TRBV20-1 and TRBJ1-1, with D unclear. Germline-derived CDR1 and CDR2 are DFQATT and SNEGSKA (reference sequence). This CDR3 is 12 amino acids long. The V and J ends lost 5 bases and 6 bases respectively, with 13 bases between them. The CDR3 region has the DNA TGCAGTGCTCCCGAATCAGGTCCTGAAGCTTTCTTT. This sequence encodes CSAPESGPEAFF.

This clonotype has a handful of counts. The chain carries TRBV7-9 and TRBJ1-1; D call uncertain. CDR1 and CDR2 from the germline V gene are SEHNR and FQNEAQ (reference sequence). V gave up 2 bases and J gave up 3 bases, with 4 bases separating them. The CDR3 spans 12 residues. CDR3: CASSLLDTEAFF. The DNA of the CDR3 is TGTGCCAGCAGCTTACTCGACACTGAAGCTTTCTTT.

There are many counts of this clonotype. The chain is built from TRBV15 and TRBJ1-3; no clear D. Between the trimmed V and J ends, which lost 2 bases and 2 bases, there was a span of 13 bases. Germline-derived CDR1 and CDR2 are LNHNV and YYDKDF (reference sequence). This CDR3 comprises 16 residues. The CDR3 DNA sequence: TGTGCCACCAGCAGAACGCGGACGAGAACTGGAAACACCATATATTTT. Translated: CATSRTRTRTGNTIYF.

V is TRBV5-1 and J is TRBJ1-1; D unresolved. Deletions cut 0 bases from V and 2 bases from J, with 5 bases between. From germline, CDR1 is SGHRS and CDR2 YFSETQ. This CDR3 has 13 residues. The CDR3 DNA reads TGCGCCAGCAGCTTGGTGTATAACACTGAAGCTTTCTTT. This gives the protein CASSLVYNTEAFF.

Only a few counts were recorded for this clonotype. The rearrangement joins TRBV2 to TRBJ2-5; TRBD2 might be the D (6 bases). The CDR3 is 12 residues long. V was trimmed by 8 bases and J by 3 bases, leaving 10 bases between them. CDR1 is SNHLY and CDR2 is FYNNEI in the germline V gene. CDR3 loop: CASRRLEETQYF. CDR3 in DNA: TGTGCCAGCCGGCGACTAGAAGAGACCCAGTACTTC.

This clonotype was counted ten times or more. The V gene is TRBV12-3 or TRBV12-4, the J gene TRBJ1-2; D may be TRBD1 (5 bases). This CDR3 region has 17 residues. Trimming took 6 bases from V and 4 from J, leaving 24 bases between them. Written as DNA, the CDR3 is TGTGCCAGCAGCCCGAGGTACCCCGTCAGACAGACCTATGGCTACACCTTC. Translating it yields CASSPRYPVRQTYGYTF.

The sample holds many counts of this clonotype. The DNA for the CDR3 is TGTGCCAGCAGCCCTAACAGGGACTACACTGAAGCTTTCTTT. Protein sequence: CASSPNRDYTEAFF. The rearrangement joins TRBV12-3 or TRBV12-4 to TRBJ1-1; D may be TRBD1 (6 bases). V was shortened by 6 bases and J by 3 bases, with 14 bases between the two germline ends. The CDR3 is 14 amino acids.

The table lists this clonotype with many counts. The chain links TRBV6-1 to TRBJ1-1; D not certain. Trimming stripped 0 bases from V and 4 bases from J, with 9 bases between. This CDR3 spans 14 amino acids. Looked up from germline, CDR1 is MNHNS and CDR2 is SASEGT. The CDR3 here is CASSEAWAATEAFF. CDR3 sequence (DNA): TGTGCCAGCAGTGAAGCGTGGGCGGCCACTGAAGCTTTCTTT.

This clonotype appeared many times. The chain couples TRBV2 to TRBJ2-1; D gene ambiguous. Germline CDR1 is SNHLY and CDR2 is FYNNEI. The CDR3 contains 13 residues. V was trimmed by 7 bases and J by 8 bases, leaving 15 bases between them. CDR3 residues: CASISPPSYEQFF. The CDR3 DNA sequence: TGTGCCAGCATATCCCCCCCCTCGTATGAGCAGTTCTTC.

The chain carries TRBV7-2 and TRBJ1-3; D gene ambiguous. CDR3 length: 14 amino acids. Deletions cut 6 bases from V and 1 base from J, with 10 bases between. Germline lookup yields CDR1 SGHTA and CDR2 FQGNSA. The CDR3 DNA reads as TGTGCCAGCAGTTCTGGACGGTCTGGAAACACCATATATTTT. Translation: CASSSGRSGNTIYF.

The chain recombines TRBV9 with TRBJ1-1, with 11 bases matching TRBD1. V trimming: 0 bases; J trimming: 1 base; junction bases outside the gene matches: 5. Per the germline V gene, CDR1 is SGDLS and CDR2 is YYNGEE. The CDR3 has 17 residues. CDR3 sequence reads: CASSVVGQGAQNTEAFF. The CDR3 DNA reads TGTGCCAGCAGCGTAGTAGGACAGGGGGCCCAGAACACTGAAGCTTTCTTT.

The rearrangement joins TRBV3-1 to TRBJ1-5, with 8 positions matching TRBD1. After removal of 3 bases from V and 2 bases from J, the junction contained 12 bases not matched to a gene. This CDR3 is 18 amino acids long. From germline, CDR1 is LGHDT and CDR2 YNNKEL (reference sequence). Here the CDR3 DNA reads TGTGCCAGCAGCCAGAGGACAGGGCGTGGTAAAGGCAATCAGCCCCAGCATTTT. This gives the protein CASSQRTGRGKGNQPQHF.

The table lists this clonotype with many counts. The rearrangement links TRBV18 to TRBJ2-2; 12 nucleotides agree with TRBD2. Unmatched junction bases numbered 7, after V lost 5 bases and J lost 0 bases. CDR1 is KGHSH and CDR2 is LQKENI in the germline V gene. This CDR3 contains 18 residues. CDR3 coding DNA: TGTGCCAGCTCAGCAGGACTAGCGGGAAAGACGAACACCGGGGAGCTGTTTTTT. Its protein is CASSAGLAGKTNTGELFF.

In its sample, this clonotype was seen many times. The rearrangement joins TRBV7-3 to TRBJ1-5; D perhaps matches TRBD1 (6 bases). This CDR3 is built from 13 residues. Germline V gives CDR1 SGHTA, CDR2 FQGTGA. V was clipped by 1 base and J by 10 bases, with 11 bases between them. Here the CDR3 DNA reads TGTGCCAGCAGCTTAAACGCAGGGACACCCCAGCATTTT. It codes for CASSLNAGTPQHF.

This clonotype appeared many times. The rearrangement links TRBV11-2 to TRBJ1-4, with a tentative D call TRBD1 (5 bases). V lost 6 bases to trimming and J lost 16 bases, with 24 bases between them. The CDR3 length is 14 residues. Looked up from germline, CDR1 is SGHAT and CDR2 is FQNNGV. Written as DNA, the CDR3 is TGTGCCAGCAGTACCGGGACGGCGAAGGGGCCCTCGTTTTTT. Its protein is CASSTGTAKGPSFF.

This clonotype was seen a few times. The chain couples TRBV4-1 to TRBJ2-1; 7 bases are shared with TRBD2. The CDR3 runs 16 residues. The ends lost 0 bases at V and 6 bases at J; junction bases unmatched: 8. Germline CDR1 MGHRA, CDR2 YSYEKL. The CDR3, as DNA: TGCGCCAGCAGCCAAGAGAAACGGGGGGAAGTCAATGAGCAGTTCTTC. Protein product: CASSQEKRGEVNEQFF.